This T cell receptor beta chain came from a study of blood T cell repertoires in COVID-19. Data came from immunoSEQ multiplex PCR; TCRdb stores just in-frame clones and leaves some out. This sample has under 250,000 clones, with 70% to 90% found just once. V lost 1 base and J lost 8, with 16 bases in between. The CDR3 totals 15 residues. Looked up from germline, CDR1 is SGDLS and CDR2 is YYNGEE. This chain links TRBV9 with TRBJ2-1; weak D call: TRBD2 (9 bases). The sequence was obtained from a man aged 50 or older who had recovered from COVID-19. Material: peripheral blood. CDR3 nucleotide sequence: TGTGCCAGCAGCGTATCTAGCGGGACAGGCGATGAGCAGTTCTTC. It yields the protein CASSVSSGTGDEQFF.